The T cell receptor beta chain under discussion was sequenced for a study of OX40 agonist ivuxolimab in advanced cancers. Across the whole study: Patients assigned to dose escalation were diagnosed with hepatocellular carcinoma, melanoma, renal cell or head and neck cancer. Study-level results: Blood T cells, both CD4+ and CD8+, expanded clonally by week 6 at 0.1 to 3.0 mg/kg. It was also the case that some nonresponders had low normalized T-cell clonal expansion.

Anyone with autoimmune disease history or systemic immunosuppression was excluded. Assay used: immunoSEQ multiplex PCR; TCRdb lists only in-frame clones, some missing. The repertoire holds about 35,000 clones, with 75% to 90% as singletons. From germline, CDR1 is MGHRA and CDR2 YSYEKL. Trimming cost V 1 base and J 4 bases, with 11 bases left between them. The CDR3 spans 14 residues. For this clone: Its antigen is currently unknown.

The J gene is TRBJ2-7, the V gene TRBV4-1, with a possible D match to TRBD2 (5 bases). This TCR was sampled from an adult with an advanced solid tumor such as melanoma, head and neck, liver or kidney cancer. The source was CD4+ or CD8+ T cells sorted from blood, collected in a trial of the OX40 agonist ivuxolimab. The CDR3 region has the DNA TGCGCCAGCAGCCAAGCCGGGGATGGGTACGAGCAGTACTTC. It encodes CASSQAGDGYEQYF.